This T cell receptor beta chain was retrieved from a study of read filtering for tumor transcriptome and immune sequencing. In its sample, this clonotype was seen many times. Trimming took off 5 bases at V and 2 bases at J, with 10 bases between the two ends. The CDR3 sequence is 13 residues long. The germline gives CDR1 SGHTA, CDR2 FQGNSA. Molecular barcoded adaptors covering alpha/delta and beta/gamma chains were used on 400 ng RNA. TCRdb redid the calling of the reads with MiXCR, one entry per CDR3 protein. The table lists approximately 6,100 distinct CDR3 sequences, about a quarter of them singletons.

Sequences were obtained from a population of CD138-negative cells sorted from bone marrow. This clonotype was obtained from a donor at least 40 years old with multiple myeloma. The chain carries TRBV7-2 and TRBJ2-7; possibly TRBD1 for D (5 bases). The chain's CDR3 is CASSLPTAYEQYF. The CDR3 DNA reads TGTGCCAGCAGCCTCCCGACAGCCTACGAGCAGTACTTC.